This TCR beta chain was identified in a study of OX40 agonist ivuxolimab in advanced cancers. The study, taken as a whole, reports: CD8+ T cells averaged more expanded clones than CD4+.

Note on this clone: Antigen: not known.

V lost 7 bases, J lost 6 bases, and 4 bases stayed unmatched. The CDR3 has 13 residues. Germline assignment: CDR1 SGHDT and CDR2 YYEEEE. With autoimmune disease history or systemic immunosuppression, patients were excluded. Generated by immunoSEQ multiplex PCR, the TCRdb table keeps only in-frame clones and is missing some. Of 45,000 to 65,000 clones in the sample, approximately 90% are singletons; the top ten hold more than 13%. The TCR was taken from an adult with an advanced solid tumor such as melanoma, head and neck, liver or kidney cancer. The chain couples TRBV5-6 to TRBJ1-4, with TRBD1 matching over 9 bases. Sequences were derived from CD4+ or CD8+ T cells sorted from blood, sampled in a trial of the OX40 agonist ivuxolimab. The CDR3 is CASHRQGDEKLFF. CDR3 bases: TGTGCCAGCCACCGACAGGGGGATGAAAAACTGTTTTTT.